What follows are 3 T cell receptor beta chains derived from one specimen sequenced in a study of blood T cell repertoires in COVID-19. Sequenced by immunoSEQ multiplex PCR; TCRdb stores in-frame clones only, minus some. The data show about 310,000 clones, roughly 90% seen once. Input material: PBMCs or T cells enriched from blood (not recorded which). These receptors all come from a woman aged 40 to 50 who had recovered from COVID-19.

The chain links TRBV6-7 to TRBJ2-3; perhaps TRBD1 as D (6 bases). TRBV6-7 is an ORF, with its function uncertain. The CDR3 is 18 residues long. With 2 bases removed from V and 0 bases from J, the gap between germline ends came to 18 bases. The chain's CDR3 is CASSYTNTGTISTDTQYF. CDR3 bases: TGTGCCAGCAGTTACACCAATACCGGGACAATAAGCACAGATACGCAGTATTTT.

The CDR3 loop is CASRSTGYNEQFF. The CDR3 DNA follows: TGCGCCAGCAGGTCGACAGGCTACAATGAGCAGTTCTTC. The chain employs TRBV5-1 and TRBJ2-1; the D gene is possibly TRBD1 (6 bases). The CDR3 is made up of 13 amino acids. CDR1 and CDR2 from the germline V gene are SGHRS and YFSETQ. Trimming cost V 5 bases and J 3 bases, with 9 bases left between them. The whole variable domain, remainder taken from reference TRBV5-1 and TRBJ2-1, is KAGVTQTPRYLIKTRGQQVTLSCSPISGHRSVSWYQQTPGQGLQFLFEYFSETQRNKGNFPGRFSGRQFSNSRSEMNVSTLELGDSALYLCASRSTGYNEQFFGPGTRLTVL.

This chain links TRBV19 with TRBJ1-1; no reliable D call. V shed 5 bases and J shed 2 bases, with 12 bases lying between them. CDR3 length: 14 amino acids. Germline V gives CDR1 LNHDA, CDR2 SQIVND (reference sequence). The CDR3: CASSPIRVNTEAFF. In DNA form, the CDR3 reads TGTGCCAGTAGTCCGATCCGCGTCAACACTGAAGCTTTCTTT.